This T cell receptor (beta chain) appears in the sequencing data of a study of T cells in Graves' hyperthyroidism and ophthalmopathy. Study conclusions and caveats: Ophthalmopathy cases were set apart from stable hyperthyroidism by a 13 V-J model. Most thyroid clonotypes with frequency above 0.001 were detected in blood.

This clonotype was picked up many times. What it binds is unknown. RNA transcripts yielded amplified TCR beta CDR3 regions. Primed by the HTBI set, a first-round RT-PCR was run on the TCR CDR3. TCRdb processed the multiplex PCR reads anew with MiXCR; each CDR3 protein has one entry. The sample lists 370,000 or so distinct CDR3 sequences, about 13% occurring once. Trimming pared 5 bases from V and 7 bases from J, leaving 21 bases between. Per the germline V gene, CDR1 is SGHNT and CDR2 is YENEEA. This CDR3 contains 15 residues. V and J are TRBV11-3 and TRBJ2-7, with D hard to call. This clonotype was sampled from a man aged 30 to 45 with Graves' hyperthyroidism that later progressed to Graves' ophthalmopathy. Input material: blood. CDR3 protein: CASSPSRFRVREQYF. CDR3 nucleotides: TGTGCCAGCAGCCCCAGCCGCTTCCGGGTGCGTGAGCAGTACTTC.